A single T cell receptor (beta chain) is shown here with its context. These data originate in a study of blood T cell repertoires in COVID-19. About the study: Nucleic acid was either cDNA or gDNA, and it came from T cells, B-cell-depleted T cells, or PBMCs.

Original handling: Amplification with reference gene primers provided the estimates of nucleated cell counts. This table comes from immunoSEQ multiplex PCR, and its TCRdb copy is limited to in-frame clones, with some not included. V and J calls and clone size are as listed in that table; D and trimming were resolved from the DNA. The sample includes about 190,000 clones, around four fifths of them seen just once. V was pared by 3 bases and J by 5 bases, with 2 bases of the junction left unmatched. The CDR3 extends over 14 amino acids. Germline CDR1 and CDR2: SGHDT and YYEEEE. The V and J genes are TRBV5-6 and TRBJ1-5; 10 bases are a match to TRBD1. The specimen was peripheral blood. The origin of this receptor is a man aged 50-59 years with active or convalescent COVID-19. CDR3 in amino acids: CASSWGTGDQPQHF. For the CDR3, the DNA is TGTGCCAGCAGCTGGGGGACAGGGGATCAGCCCCAGCATTTT.